Listed here are 2 T cell receptor beta chains from one sample, sequenced in a study of post-analysis software for immune sequencing data. Study-wide results and caveats: Five or six TRBV segments, TRBV5-6, TRBV5-1 and TRBV20-1 among them, were found more frequent in patients than controls.

Included in the TCR beta cDNA libraries were unique molecular identifiers. Each CDR3 protein gets one entry after TCRdb re-called the PCR reads with MiXCR. The data contain roughly 730,000 distinct CDR3 sequences, 25% to 30% of them singletons. These receptors have no identified antigens. The specimen was blood. The receptors here all came from a girl between 5 and 17 years old with multiple sclerosis.

The rearrangement links TRBV6-7 to TRBJ1-4; D is undetermined. TRBV6-7 is an ORF; its function is uncertain. This CDR3 is 11 amino acids long. The CDR3 sequence is CPWCTNEKLFF. The CDR3 nucleotides are TGTCCTTGGTGTACCAATGAAAAACTGTTTTTT.

This clonotype was counted only a few times. The chain carries TRBV19 and TRBJ2-4; possibly TRBD1 for D (5 bases). The closer fit of TRBJ2-7 to the DNA end suggests the J call may be wrong. Germline CDR1 is LNHDA and CDR2 is SQIVND (reference sequence). The CDR3 extends over 15 amino acids. CDR3 loop: CASSIQDSKAYEQYF. The CDR3 DNA reads as TGTGCCAGTAGTATTCAAGACAGCAAAGCCTACGAGCAGTACTTC.